These 21 T cell receptor beta chains were sequenced from one sample in a study of blood T cell repertoires in COVID-19. Profiled with immunoSEQ multiplex PCR; TCRdb holds only in-frame clones, not every one. This table has some 140,000 clones, more than 65% appearing once. Sequenced input: peripheral blood. The origin of the receptors is a man older than 75 with acute or convalescent COVID-19.

This chain connects TRBV7-8 to TRBJ2-5, with 8 bases aligning to TRBD2. The CDR3 consists of 15 residues. V lost 3 bases and J lost 2; bases outside the gene matches: 5. Germline V gene data show CDR1 as SGHVS and CDR2 as FQNEAQ. The DNA for the CDR3 is TGTGCCAGCAGCTTTTATAGCGGGGTTCAAGAGACCCAGTACTTC. Translated: CASSFYSGVQETQYF.

V is TRBV11-1 and J is TRBJ2-7; 10 bases are shared with TRBD1. The CDR3 totals 15 residues. The germline gives CDR1 SGHAT, CDR2 FQDESV (reference sequence). J was trimmed by 6 bases and V by 4 bases; bases with no gene match: 9. CDR3 coding DNA: TGTGCCAGCAGCTCCTACGGGACAGGGGATTTCGAGCAGTACTTC. Translating gives CASSSYGTGDFEQYF. Full variable domain (missing parts from reference TRBV11-1 and TRBJ2-7): EAEVAQSPRYKITEKSQAVAFWCDPISGHATLYWYRQILGQGPELLVQFQDESVVDDSQLPKDRFSAERLKGVDSTLKIQPAELGDSAMYLCASSSYGTGDFEQYFGPGTRLTVT.

This chain joins TRBV24-1 and TRBJ2-1, with 11 positions matching TRBD1. The germline V gene encodes CDR1 KGHDR and CDR2 SFDVKD. The CDR3 covers 16 residues. After removal of 5 bases from V and 3 bases from J, the junction contained 5 bases not matched to a gene. The CDR3 sequence is CATSVDGTGGYNEQFF. The CDR3 DNA is TGTGCCACCAGTGTCGATGGGACAGGGGGCTACAATGAGCAGTTCTTC.

CDR3 DNA: TGTGCCAGCAGTGGCGGGCAGCACTCCTACAATGAGCAGTTCTTC. Translating it yields CASSGGQHSYNEQFF. This rearrangement joins TRBV9 to TRBJ2-1, with D tentatively TRBD2 (5 bases). Germline V gene lookup returns CDR1 SGDLS and CDR2 YYNGEE. V was cut by 5 bases and J by 0 bases, with 12 bases left in between. The CDR3 runs to 15 residues.

The chain recombines TRBV10-3 with TRBJ1-6; TRBD1 matches at 8 bases. The V gene's germline CDR1 is ENHRY and CDR2 SYGVKD. This CDR3 has 13 residues. V trimming: 10 bases; J trimming: 9 bases; junction bases outside the gene matches: 8. The CDR3 DNA is TGTGCCACAACGGGACAGGATGCTTCACCCCTCCACTTT. Residues: CATTGQDASPLHF.

In DNA, the CDR3 is TGCAGCGTTCGGAGCGGGGGGTACAATGAGCAGTTCTTC. This translates into CSVRSGGYNEQFF. This rearrangement joins TRBV29-1 to TRBJ2-1; TRBD2 matches 9 bases. The trim removed 5 bases at V and 4 bases at J, leaving 3 bases unmatched. The CDR3 covers 13 residues. Looked up from germline, CDR1 is SQVTM and CDR2 is ANQGSEA.

The V call is TRBV4-2, the J call TRBJ2-5, with 8 bases fitting TRBD2. CDR3 length equals 15 residues. CDR1 and CDR2 (germline): LGHNA, YNFKEQ. J was trimmed by 5 bases and V by 1 base; bases with no gene match: 6. CDR3 DNA sequence: TGTGCCAGCAGCCAAGTGGGGACTAGTGGGGAGACCCAGTACTTC. As protein: CASSQVGTSGETQYF.

This clone was detected a few times. This specimen includes other DNA sequences encoding the same CDR3. J is TRBJ2-7 and V is TRBV2; maybe TRBD1 (6 bases). V was clipped by 6 bases and J by 2 bases, with 11 bases between them. Germline assignment: CDR1 SNHLY and CDR2 FYNNEI. The CDR3 is 13 residues long. The CDR3 here is CASRGQGTYEQYF. The CDR3 DNA follows: TGTGCCAGCAGGGGCCAGGGGACCTACGAGCAGTACTTC.

This clone was detected a few times. The chain carries TRBV2 and TRBJ2-1, with D maybe TRBD2 (5 bases). The CDR3 is 11 amino acids. Trimming shortened V by 6 bases and J by 16 bases, and 16 bases separated the two germline ends. Germline-derived CDR1 and CDR2 are SNHLY and FYNNEI. CDR3 in DNA: TGTGCCAGCAGCCCCCAGGCGAGGGCTTTCTTC. Translating it yields CASSPQARAFF.

The gene calls are TRBV19 and TRBJ2-7; 12 nucleotides match TRBD1. V was pared by 7 bases and J by 3 bases, with 7 bases of the junction left unmatched. From germline, CDR1 is LNHDA and CDR2 SQIVND (reference sequence). The CDR3 is 15 amino acids. The CDR3 loop is CASKPGQGAFYEQYF. The CDR3 coding sequence is TGTGCCAGTAAACCGGGACAGGGGGCTTTCTACGAGCAGTACTTC.

This clone has only a few counts. The chain joins TRBV6-5 to TRBJ2-5; maybe TRBD2 (5 bases). V was pared by 0 bases and J by 7 bases, with 9 bases between. Germline CDR1 reads MNHEY; CDR2 reads SVGAGI. This CDR3 is built from 13 residues. The CDR3 DNA follows: TGTGCCAGCAGTTACTCGAGGGATGGGACCCAGTACTTC. Translating it yields CASSYSRDGTQYF.

The V gene is TRBV5-1, the J gene TRBJ2-3, with D maybe TRBD2 (5 bases). The CDR3 runs 14 residues. V dropped 2 bases and J dropped 4 bases, with 11 bases sitting between them. The germline V gene encodes CDR1 SGHRS and CDR2 YFSETQ. In nucleotides, the CDR3 is TGCGCCAGCAGCTTCCGAGACGGGGCAGATACGCAGTATTTT. This encodes CASSFRDGADTQYF.

Note on this clone: Sequence at one end of the junction differs from germline and may be a read error. This chain links TRBV7-3 with TRBJ1-1; D may be TRBD1 (6 bases). Germline V gives CDR1 SGHTA, CDR2 FQGTGA. CDR3 length: 14 residues. The CDR3 region is CASRWGPPNPEAFF. Written as DNA, the CDR3 is TGTGCCAGCAGGTGGGGGCCCCCGAACCCTGAAGCTTTCTTT.

V and J are TRBV18 and TRBJ1-5, with D unclear. V was trimmed by 3 bases and J by 0 bases, leaving 15 bases between them. The CDR3 length is 17 residues. Germline assignment: CDR1 KGHSH and CDR2 LQKENI. CDR3: CASSPAGPYYSNQPQHF. In DNA, the CDR3 is TGTGCCAGCTCACCGGCAGGCCCCTATTATAGCAATCAGCCCCAGCATTTT.

The chain uses TRBV14 and TRBJ2-2; D is unclear. Germline V gene sequence: CDR1 SGHDN, CDR2 FVKESK. This CDR3 has 14 residues. V was clipped by 3 bases and J by 6 bases, with 11 bases between them. The CDR3 DNA reads TGTGCCAGCAGCCAGCAGCAACGGGCCGGGGAGCTGTTTTTT. It specifies CASSQQQRAGELFF.

The chain joins TRBV5-1 to TRBJ1-2; the D is unclear. Deletions cut 0 bases from V and 7 bases from J, with 10 bases between. The CDR3 sequence is 13 residues long. The germline V gene encodes CDR1 SGHRS and CDR2 YFSETQ. CDR3 sequence reads: CASSLDFSGGYTF. As DNA, the CDR3 is TGCGCCAGCAGCTTGGACTTTTCTGGTGGCTACACCTTC.

This clone showed up just a few times. The chain is built from TRBV30 and TRBJ2-7; possible D gene TRBD2, 5 bases. The CDR3 length is 13 residues. Trimming removed 5 bases from V and 2 bases from J, with 13 bases in between. Looked up from germline, CDR1 is GTSNPN and CDR2 is SVGIG (reference sequence). The CDR3 here is CAWVGEVPYEQYF. The CDR3 DNA reads TGTGCCTGGGTGGGAGAGGTTCCCTACGAGCAGTACTTC. Based on the CDR3 plus reference TRBV30 and TRBJ2-7, the full variable domain is SQTIHQWPATLVQPVGSPLSLECTVEGTSNPNLYWYRQAAGRGLQLLFYSVGIGQISSEVPQNLSASRPQDRQFILSSKKLLLSDSGFYLCAWVGEVPYEQYFGPGTRLTVT.

The chain joins TRBV5-6 to TRBJ1-4; 7 positions agree with TRBD1. With V trimmed by 4 bases and J by 0 bases, 3 bases remained unmatched. The germline V gene has CDR1 SGHDT and CDR2 YYEEEE. The CDR3 loop spans 15 amino acids. The DNA for the CDR3 is TGTGCCAGCAGCGGGACAGACGCAACTAATGAAAAACTGTTTTTT. It encodes CASSGTDATNEKLFF.

Only a few counts were recorded for this clone. This sequence joins TRBV9 and TRBJ2-7, with D maybe TRBD1 (5 bases). Germline V gene sequence: CDR1 SGDLS, CDR2 YYNGEE. This CDR3 region has 15 residues. Trimming pared 0 bases from V and 1 base from J, leaving 11 bases between. Here the CDR3 reads CASSVGAGSSYEQYF. For the CDR3, the DNA is TGTGCCAGCAGCGTAGGGGCAGGGTCTTCCTACGAGCAGTACTTC.

The rearrangement uses TRBV18 and TRBJ1-5; 7 nucleotides agree with TRBD1. The CDR3 is 15 residues long. In germline, CDR1 is KGHSH, CDR2 LQKENI. The J segment lost 6 bases and the V segment lost 4 bases, leaving 9 bases of the junction unmatched. In DNA, the CDR3 is TGTGCCAGCTCACTTTCAGACAGGGCAAGTCAGCCCCAGCATTTT. Encoded protein: CASSLSDRASQPQHF.

The rearrangement links TRBV6-5 to TRBJ1-6; D not resolved. V was shortened by 5 bases and J by 5 bases, with 4 bases between the two germline ends. The CDR3 runs to 12 residues. In germline, CDR1 is MNHEY, CDR2 SVGAGI. For the CDR3, the DNA is TGTGCCAGCAGTCCTCATAATTCACCCCTCCACTTT. It specifies CASSPHNSPLHF.